Listed below are T cell receptor beta chains from one sample, sequenced in a study of blood T cell repertoires in COVID-19. Sequenced by immunoSEQ multiplex PCR; TCRdb stores in-frame clones only, minus some. The table includes around 63,000 clones, more than 75% detected once. Material for sequencing was peripheral blood. These receptors were taken from a man aged 60 to 75 with acute or convalescent COVID-19. The CDR3 runs from the conserved cysteine through the conserved F or W. Fields, in order: V gene, CDR3 length, J gene, clone size, D gene, CDR3 DNA, CDR3 protein. D genes are given only for firm matches. Part of the rows lack a size; the others show once, few, many or a class for expanded clones.

V gene: TRBV5-4; CDR3 length: 16; J gene: TRBJ1-4; clone size: .; D gene: .; CDR3 DNA: TGTGCCAGCAGCCGCGCATCGGGGGATCTTAATGAAAAACTGTTTTTT; CDR3 protein: CASSRASGDLNEKLFF
V gene: TRBV5-6; CDR3 length: 16; J gene: TRBJ2-7; clone size: .; D gene: TRBD2; CDR3 DNA: TGTGCCAGCAGCCCTCAAGAACGGGGGGGCTCCTACGAGCAGTACTTC; CDR3 protein: CASSPQERGGSYEQYF
V gene: TRBV7-2; CDR3 length: 15; J gene: TRBJ1-5; clone size: .; D gene: .; CDR3 DNA: TGTGCCAGCAGCTTTCGGGGAAGAGGAAATCAGCCCCAGCATTTT; CDR3 protein: CASSFRGRGNQPQHF
V gene: TRBV29-1; CDR3 length: 13; J gene: TRBJ1-1; clone size: .; D gene: .; CDR3 DNA: TGCAGCGGCGGACTCGGAGCGGGCACTGAAGCTTTCTTT; CDR3 protein: CSGGLGAGTEAFF
V gene: TRBV12-2; CDR3 length: 16; J gene: TRBJ1-5; clone size: .; D gene: .; CDR3 DNA: TGTGCAAGTCGCTTAGACAGGGACGGGAGCAATCAGCCCCAGCATTTT; CDR3 protein: CASRLDRDGSNQPQHF
V gene: TRBV5-1; CDR3 length: 17; J gene: TRBJ1-6; clone size: once; D gene: TRBD1; CDR3 DNA: TGCGCCAGCAGCTCACGACAGGGGAGCTCCTATAATTCACCCCTCCACTTT; CDR3 protein: CASSSRQGSSYNSPLHF
V gene: TRBV6-2/TRBV6-3; CDR3 length: 14; J gene: TRBJ1-2; clone size: .; D gene: .; CDR3 DNA: TGTGCCAGCAGCCCAACAGGGTCGCACTATGGCTACACCTTC; CDR3 protein: CASSPTGSHYGYTF
V gene: TRBV27; CDR3 length: 13; J gene: TRBJ1-2; clone size: .; D gene: TRBD1; CDR3 DNA: TGTGCCAGCAGTGGGACAGGCGTTCATGGCTACACCTTC; CDR3 protein: CASSGTGVHGYTF
V gene: TRBV2; CDR3 length: 15; J gene: TRBJ1-2; clone size: .; D gene: TRBD1; CDR3 DNA: TGTGCCAGCGAAAAGGGACAGACGATTAACTATGGCTACACCTTC; CDR3 protein: CASEKGQTINYGYTF
V gene: TRBV30; CDR3 length: 15; J gene: TRBJ1-5; clone size: .; D gene: TRBD1; CDR3 DNA: TGTGCCTGGAGTCTACCGGGACAGGGGAGTCAGCCCCAGCATTTT; CDR3 protein: CAWSLPGQGSQPQHF
V gene: TRBV18; CDR3 length: 16; J gene: TRBJ2-7; clone size: .; D gene: TRBD1; CDR3 DNA: TGTGCCAGCTCACTGGGGACAGGATCTGTTGAAGGCGAGCAGTACTTC; CDR3 protein: CASSLGTGSVEGEQYF
V gene: TRBV19; CDR3 length: 13; J gene: TRBJ1-1; clone size: .; D gene: TRBD1; CDR3 DNA: TGTGCCAGTAGGGAAACAGGGGTTGGAGAAGCTTTCTTT; CDR3 protein: CASRETGVGEAFF
V gene: TRBV13; CDR3 length: 16; J gene: TRBJ2-7; clone size: .; D gene: .; CDR3 DNA: TGTGCCAGCAGCTCCCGGACAGAGGTTCGGTTTCGCGAGCAGTACTTC; CDR3 protein: CASSSRTEVRFREQYF
V gene: TRBV18; CDR3 length: 11; J gene: TRBJ1-1; clone size: .; D gene: TRBD1; CDR3 DNA: TGTGCCAGCTCACCCGGACAGGGGGCTTTCTTT; CDR3 protein: CASSPGQGAFF
V gene: TRBV7-2; CDR3 length: 15; J gene: TRBJ2-5; clone size: .; D gene: TRBD2; CDR3 DNA: TGTGCCAGCAGCTTAGTAGCGGGGGGACAAGAGACCCAGTACTTC; CDR3 protein: CASSLVAGGQETQYF
V gene: TRBV2; CDR3 length: 15; J gene: TRBJ1-4; clone size: .; D gene: .; CDR3 DNA: TGTGCCAGCAGTGAAGCAGCAGGGGTGGGGGAAAAACTGTTTTTT; CDR3 protein: CASSEAAGVGEKLFF
V gene: TRBV27; CDR3 length: 14; J gene: TRBJ2-4; clone size: .; D gene: .; CDR3 DNA: TGTGCCAGCAGTTTATCGAACAGCCTTGGCATTCAGTACTTC; CDR3 protein: CASSLSNSLGIQYF